The TCR beta chain under discussion was sequenced for a study of post-analysis software for immune sequencing data. Study-level points and caveats: Comparison with controls showed significantly lower normalized Chao1 diversity in multiple sclerosis patients. F measure grouped same-batch samples tightly together. A few TRBV segments were significantly more frequent in patients than in controls. TRBV5-6, TRBV5-1 and TRBV20-1 were among these segments.

Worth noting for this clonotype: Its antigen remains unidentified.

CDR1 is ENHRY and CDR2 is SYGVKD in the germline V gene. This CDR3 has 13 amino acids. Between the trimmed V and J ends, which lost 4 bases and 1 base, there was a span of 7 bases. The authors incorporated unique molecular identifiers into the TCR beta cDNA libraries. T cells numbering roughly 1 to 10 million yielded some 480,000 cDNA molecules. TCRdb reanalysed the PCR reads using MiXCR and keeps one entry per CDR3 protein. The data hold some 500,000 distinct CDR3 sequences, with around 40% observed a single time. This sequence was found in a girl between 5 and 17 years old with multiple sclerosis. Sequenced material: blood. The rearrangement links TRBV10-3 to TRBJ1-1; D uncertain. CDR3 region: CAISGAGNTEAFF. The CDR3 region has the DNA TGTGCCATCAGTGGGGCAGGGAACACTGAAGCTTTCTTT.